These 13 T cell receptor beta chains were all obtained from the same sample, sequenced in a study of blood T cell repertoires in COVID-19. The data were produced by immunoSEQ multiplex PCR, yet TCRdb's version contains in-frame clones alone and is incomplete. The data show approximately 260,000 clones, roughly 80% seen once. The sequenced sample was peripheral blood. The origin of the receptors is an elderly woman with active or convalescent COVID-19.

The rearrangement links TRBV27 to TRBJ1-1, with 7 bases that match TRBD1. The CDR3 totals 14 residues. Germline V CDR1 and CDR2: MNHEY, SMNVEV (reference sequence). The V gene end was trimmed by 7 bases and the J gene end by 1 base; junction bases not matched to a gene: 6. DNA for the CDR3: TGTGCCAGCACCCCACAGGGGAGGAACACTGAAGCTTTCTTT. Translated, it gives CASTPQGRNTEAFF.

This clone was detected only a few times. This chain uses TRBV6-5 with TRBJ1-3; 11 bases are a match to TRBD1. The germline gives CDR1 MNHEY, CDR2 SVGAGI. The CDR3 is 15 residues long. Losses at the gene ends were 7 bases for V and 2 bases for J; bases not matched to a gene: 4. CDR3 bases: TGTGCCAGCATGTGGGGACAGGGGGCTGGAAACACCATATATTTT. It translates to CASMWGQGAGNTIYF.

V is TRBV6-5 and J is TRBJ1-2; D may be TRBD1 (6 bases). The germline gives CDR1 MNHEY, CDR2 SVGAGI. Trimming shortened V by 6 bases and J by 4 bases, and 12 bases separated the two germline ends. This CDR3 has 13 amino acids. CDR3 amino acids: CASRTGIFYGYTF. DNA of the CDR3: TGTGCCAGCAGGACAGGAATCTTCTATGGCTACACCTTC.

The chain joins TRBV28 to TRBJ2-7, with TRBD2 identical over 8 bases. V was pared by 5 bases and J by 3 bases, with 9 bases of the junction left unmatched. Germline CDR1 MDHEN, CDR2 SYDVKM. The CDR3 extends over 15 amino acids. The chain's CDR3 is CASSREGTSHYEQYF. In DNA form, the CDR3 reads TGTGCCAGCAGTAGAGAAGGGACTAGTCACTACGAGCAGTACTTC.

The rearrangement links TRBV21-1 to TRBJ2-2; the D call in the table, TRBD1, was not verified against the DNA. TRBV21-1 is classified as a pseudogene. CDR3 size: 15 residues. CDR3 nucleotide sequence: TGTGCCAGCAGCAAACAGGGATCGACCACCGGGGAGCTGTTTTTT. This encodes CASSKQGSTTGELFF.

The chain carries TRBV5-4 and TRBJ2-5, with a weak D call TRBD2 (5 bases). CDR1 and CDR2 (germline): SGHNT, YYREEE (reference sequence). The germline V and J ends were trimmed by 4 bases and 0 bases, with 7 bases remaining between them. The CDR3 contains 13 residues. The DNA for the CDR3 is TGTGCCAGCAGCCCCGGGAACCAAGAGACCCAGTACTTC. Encoded protein: CASSPGNQETQYF.

The chain employs TRBV11-3 and TRBJ1-1; TRBD1 aligns across 11 bases. With V trimmed by 5 bases and J by 0 bases, 5 bases remained unmatched. CDR1 is SGHNT, CDR2 YENEEA, per germline. This CDR3 comprises 16 residues. The CDR3 is CASSPGQGAMNTEAFF. CDR3 bases: TGTGCCAGCAGCCCCGGACAGGGGGCGATGAACACTGAAGCTTTCTTT.

The V and J genes are TRBV29-1 and TRBJ2-7; the match to TRBD1 covers 7 bases. CDR3 length: 13 amino acids. Germline trimming cut 6 bases from V and 0 bases from J; bases unmatched to any gene: 5. Germline CDR1 and CDR2: SQVTM and ANQGSEA. The CDR3 DNA reads as TGCAGCGTAGCAGACAGGGACTCCTACGAGCAGTACTTC. Protein: CSVADRDSYEQYF.

The rearrangement uses TRBV18 and TRBJ2-3; 11 nucleotides match TRBD2. Trimming removed 4 bases from V and 15 bases from J; junction bases left unmatched: 9. The CDR3 has 13 amino acids. CDR1 is KGHSH, CDR2 LQKENI, per germline. The chain's CDR3 is CASSRQTSGAPYF. The CDR3 bases are TGTGCCAGCTCACGACAGACTAGCGGGGCGCCCTATTTT.

The J gene is TRBJ2-5, the V gene TRBV5-5, with 7 bases aligning to TRBD1. The trim removed 4 bases at V and 7 bases at J, leaving 13 bases unmatched. This CDR3 region has 15 residues. Germline CDR1 reads SGHKS; CDR2 reads YYEKEE (reference sequence). The CDR3 protein is CASSPPGQPRGTQYF. The CDR3 DNA reads as TGTGCCAGCAGCCCTCCGGGACAGCCACGGGGGACCCAGTACTTC.

V gene TRBV6-6 combines with J gene TRBJ1-4, with D maybe TRBD1 (5 bases). The CDR3 sequence is 14 residues long. Deletions cut 0 bases from V and 4 bases from J, with 6 bases between. CDR1 is MNHNY and CDR2 is SVGAGI in the germline V gene (reference sequence). The CDR3 here is CASSYSQGNEKLFF. The CDR3 coding sequence is TGTGCCAGCAGTTACTCCCAGGGTAATGAAAAACTGTTTTTT.

The genes are TRBV18 and TRBJ1-2; 9 bases line up with TRBD1. The length of the CDR3 is 15 residues. The ends lost 2 bases at V and 7 bases at J; junction bases unmatched: 8. CDR1 is KGHSH, CDR2 LQKENI, per germline. DNA of the CDR3: TGTGCCAGCTCACCATCGGGACAGGGTAACGTTGGCTACACCTTC. It codes for CASSPSGQGNVGYTF. Filled out from reference TRBV18 and TRBJ1-2, the complete variable domain reads NAGVMQNPRHLVRRRGQEARLRCSPMKGHSHVYWYRQLPEEGLKFMVYLQKENIIDESGMPKERFSAEFPKEGPSILRIQQVVRGDSAAYFCASSPSGQGNVGYTFGSGTRLTVV.

The rearrangement links TRBV5-1 to TRBJ2-3; 11 bases fit TRBD2. Germline CDR1 SGHRS, CDR2 YFSETQ. Trimming cost V 2 bases and J 4 bases; bases outside gene matches: 6. CDR3 length: 16 residues. CDR3 bases: TGCGCCAGCAGCTTTCTAGCGGGAGGTTTGGCAGATACGCAGTATTTT. As protein: CASSFLAGGLADTQYF.